Reported below is one TCR beta chain. Its antigen remains unknown. This sample stems from a study of CD8+ T cells in alopecia areata. As for the study in general: Oral tofacitinib (5 to 10 mg twice daily) was administered to treated patients.

Trimming stripped 2 bases from V and 7 bases from J, with 12 bases between. The CDR3 runs 13 residues. The germline CDR1 and CDR2 sequences are GTSNPN and SVGIG (reference sequence). RNA extraction and reverse transcription yielded cDNA as sequencing template. The method was immunoSEQ multiplex PCR; TCRdb's version includes in-frame clones alone and lacks a portion of them. The sample has over 100,000 clones, around 56% seen once. The treatment is: oral pan-JAK inhibitor, 5-10 mg twice daily. Isolation of CD4+ and CD8+ T cells from PBMCs was achieved by sorting. Findings of the study overall: It was observed that many expanded lesional clones persisted in scalp and blood during tofacitinib.

J is TRBJ1-5 and V is TRBV30; maybe TRBD1 (5 bases). The sample consisted of CD4+ T cells sorted from blood, taken at week 4, from a patient treated with tofacitinib. The clonotype originates from a human donor with alopecia areata. For the CDR3, the DNA is TGTGCCTGGAGTTCCAGGGAAAGACAGCCCCAGCATTTT. Translation: CAWSSRERQPQHF.